The sequence of this TCR beta chain was determined in a study of T cell responses to AZD1222 COVID-19 vaccine. In germline, CDR1 is MDHEN, CDR2 SYDVKM. Trimming removed 11 bases at V and 7 bases at J, with 17 bases between. This CDR3 contains 13 residues. Method: immunoSEQ multiplex PCR; TCRdb's copy keeps in-frame clones and lacks some. The data contain roughly 130,000 clones, roughly 85% of them singletons. Sample: peripheral blood, taken on day 0 of MenACWY control vaccination. This rearrangement joins TRBV28 to TRBJ1-4, with a possible D match to TRBD1 (6 bases). The TCR was taken from an adult in good health. The CDR3 sequence: CALGTGGSEKLFF. DNA for the CDR3: TGTGCCTTGGGGACGGGGGGCTCTGAAAAACTGTTTTTT.